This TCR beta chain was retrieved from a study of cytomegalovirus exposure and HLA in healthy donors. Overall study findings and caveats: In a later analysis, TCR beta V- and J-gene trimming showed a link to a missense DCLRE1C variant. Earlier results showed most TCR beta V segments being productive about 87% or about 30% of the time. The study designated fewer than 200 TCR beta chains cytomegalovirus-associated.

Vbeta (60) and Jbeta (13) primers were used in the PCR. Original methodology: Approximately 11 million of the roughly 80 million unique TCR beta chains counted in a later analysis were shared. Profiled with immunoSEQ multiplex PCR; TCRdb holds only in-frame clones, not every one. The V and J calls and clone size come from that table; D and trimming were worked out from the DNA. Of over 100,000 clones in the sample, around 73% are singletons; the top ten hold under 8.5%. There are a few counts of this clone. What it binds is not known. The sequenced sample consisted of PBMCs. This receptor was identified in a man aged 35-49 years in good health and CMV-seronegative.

This CDR3 is CASSLKGGARETQYF. CDR3 nucleotides: TGTGCCAGCAGCCTCAAAGGGGGGGCACGGGAGACCCAGTACTTC. V gene TRBV7-2 combines with J gene TRBJ2-5; tentative D call: TRBD2 (7 bases). Germline V gene data show CDR1 as SGHTA and CDR2 as FQGNSA. Trimming left V 5 bases short and J 5 bases short, with 18 bases between. The CDR3 is made up of 15 amino acids.